These T cell receptor beta chains were read from a single sample in a study of shared clonotypes between healthy human individuals. TCRdb's table, derived via immunoSEQ multiplex PCR, lists solely in-frame clones and lacks some. The data show a few million clones, with under 95% seen just once and about 0.41% held by the top ten. Input material: naive CD4+ T cells from PBMCs. The receptors shown here come from a man between 18 and 35 years old in good health. Some clones in this sample may be carry-over from other donors' samples. The CDR3 runs from the conserved cysteine through the conserved F or W. D genes are given only for firm matches. The size of a clone is reported for some rows only, either as once, few or many, or as a class for expanded clones.

size | J | V | D | DNA | CDR3
. | TRBJ1-4 | TRBV7-6 | . | TGTGCCAGCAGCTTACAGGCAGGCATTGGGGAAAAACTGTTTTTT | CASSLQAGIGEKLFF
. | TRBJ2-4 | TRBV29-1 | . | TGCAGCGTTGACGGTCAGGGTAGGAACATTCAGTACTTC | CSVDGQGRNIQYF
few | TRBJ2-1 | TRBV6-5 | TRBD1 | TGTGCCAGCAGTGACAGGGGTATTAGCAATGAGCAGTTCTTC | CASSDRGISNEQFF
. | TRBJ1-2 | TRBV28 | . | TGTGCCAGCAGCGGCCGCTGGCGTAGCTATGGCTACACCTTC | CASSGRWRSYGYTF
. | TRBJ1-2 | TRBV30 | . | TGTGCCTGGAATCAGGAGGGCTACACCTTC | CAWNQEGYTF
. | TRBJ2-7 | TRBV7-3 | . | TGTGCCAGCAGCGCAGGCGGCCGGACCTACGAGCAGTACTTC | CASSAGGRTYEQYF
. | TRBJ2-2 | TRBV7-3 | . | TGTGCCAGCAGCCAACGGGCCCCTCTACCCGGGACACAGAACACCGGGGAGCTGTTTTTT | CASSQRAPLPGTQNTGELFF
. | TRBJ1-5 | TRBV11-2 | . | TGTGCCAGCAGCTTCTCTCAGCCCCAGCATTTT | CASSFSQPQHF
. | TRBJ2-7 | TRBV7-9 | . | TGTGCCAGCAGCTTAGTTCGGTCAAGTATCGGGAACGAGCAGTACTTC | CASSLVRSSIGNEQYF
once | TRBJ2-5 | TRBV5-1 | . | TGCGCCAGCAGCCCTGGGGTAGCGCAAGAGACCCAGTACTTC | CASSPGVAQETQYF
once | TRBJ2-1 | TRBV5-6 | TRBD2 | TGTGCCAGCAGCTTGCTCACTAGCGGGAGTATGGATGAGCAGTTCTTC | CASSLLTSGSMDEQFF
. | TRBJ2-7 | TRBV6-1 | TRBD1 | TGTGCCAGCAGGGATGACAGGGGCCACGAGCAGTACTTC | CASRDDRGHEQYF
once | TRBJ2-1 | TRBV6-4 | TRBD2 | TGTGCCAGCAGCCAAGGGACTAGCGGGAGCTATGAGCAGTTCTTC | CASSQGTSGSYEQFF
. | TRBJ2-1 | TRBV5-1 | TRBD1 | TGCGCCAGCAGCTTGGCAGGGGGCACCTCCAATGAGCAGTTCTTC | CASSLAGGTSNEQFF
. | TRBJ2-5 | TRBV6-1 | . | TGTGCCAGCAGTGAAGGACTAGTCGAAGAGACCCAGTACTTC | CASSEGLVEETQYF
. | TRBJ1-6 | TRBV30 | . | TGTGCCTGGAGTGTTTCGGCGGGCAGGCGCTCGAATTCACCCCTCCACTTT | CAWSVSAGRRSNSPLHF
. | TRBJ1-2 | TRBV29-1 | . | TGCAGCGTGGCGGGGGGACGTGGTGGCTACACCTTC | CSVAGGRGGYTF
. | TRBJ1-1 | TRBV6-6 | . | TGTGCCAGCAGTTCCGACCCAACGGGTACTGAAGCTTTCTTT | CASSSDPTGTEAFF
. | TRBJ1-1 | TRBV6-1 | . | TGTGCCAGCGCTGACAGCAACACTGAAGCTTTCTTT | CASADSNTEAFF
. | TRBJ2-1 | TRBV2 | . | TGTGCCAGCAGCCAACAGGGGGGGCCATGGGATGAGCAGTTCTTC | CASSQQGGPWDEQFF
. | TRBJ1-2 | TRBV5-8 | . | TGTGCCAGCAGCTGGTCAGGGAACTATGGCTACACCTTC | CASSWSGNYGYTF
few | TRBJ1-1 | TRBV27 | TRBD1 | TGTGCCAGCAGTCCATGGACAGGAGGGGCCACTGAAGCTTTCTTT | CASSPWTGGATEAFF